This entry is about one TCR beta chain. Trimming took 6 bases from V and 2 from J; bases not matched to a gene: 7. This CDR3 is built from 15 residues. Per germline, CDR1 MNHEY and CDR2 SVGAGI. The sample is drawn from a study of blood T cell repertoires in COVID-19. Under the authors' procedure: Nucleated cell counts were estimated from reference gene primer amplification. Data came from immunoSEQ multiplex PCR; TCRdb stores just in-frame clones and leaves some out. V, J and clone size are those of that table, while D and trimming were read from the DNA. There are 60,000 or so clones in the sample; 65% to 85% occur only once, and roughly 10% lies in the top ten.

This chain links TRBV6-5 with TRBJ2-7; 10 nucleotides align to TRBD1. This receptor was identified in a man aged 25-45 years with COVID-19, enrolled during active disease. Sequencing input: peripheral blood. CDR3 region: CASRTGTGEAYEQYF. CDR3 in DNA: TGTGCCAGCAGGACCGGGACAGGGGAGGCCTACGAGCAGTACTTC.